This TCR beta chain was profiled in a study of cytomegalovirus exposure and HLA in healthy donors. General study points: It was reported that TCR beta sequences correctly inferred the HLA-A and HLA-B alleles for most subjects. Later analysis identified several of the most significant clusters that appeared linked to common viral pathogens. In an earlier analysis, productive rearrangement rates for most beta V segments clustered near 87% or 30%. HLA restriction was apparent for most CMV-associated TCR beta chains in a later analysis.

Trimming pared 6 bases from V and 5 bases from J, leaving 14 bases between. The germline gives CDR1 SGHTA, CDR2 FQGTGA. The CDR3 covers 14 residues. Researchers ran the PCR with 60 Vbeta and 13 Jbeta primers. Profiling relied on immunoSEQ multiplex PCR, and the TCRdb table lists in-frame clones only, not all of them. The sample gives around 100,000 clones, 78% of which show up once; roughly 1.9% is in the top ten. As for this clone: Antigen unknown.

Input material: PBMCs. The V and J genes are TRBV7-3 and TRBJ1-5, with D maybe TRBD1 (6 bases). The receptor was derived from a woman between 40 and 55 years old in good health and CMV-seronegative. DNA for the CDR3: TGTGCCAGCAGAAATACAGGGCCCGATCAGCCCCAGCATTTT. Its translation is CASRNTGPDQPQHF.